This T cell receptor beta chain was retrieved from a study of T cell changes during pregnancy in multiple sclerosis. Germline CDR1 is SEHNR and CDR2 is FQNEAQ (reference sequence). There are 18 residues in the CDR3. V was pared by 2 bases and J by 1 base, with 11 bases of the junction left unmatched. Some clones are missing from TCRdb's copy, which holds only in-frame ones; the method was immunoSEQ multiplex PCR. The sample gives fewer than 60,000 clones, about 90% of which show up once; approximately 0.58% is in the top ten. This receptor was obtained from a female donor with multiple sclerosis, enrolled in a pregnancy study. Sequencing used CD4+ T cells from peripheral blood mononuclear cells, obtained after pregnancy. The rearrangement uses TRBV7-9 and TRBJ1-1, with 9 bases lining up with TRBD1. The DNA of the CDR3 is TGTGCCAGCAGCTTATCGGGGGGACAGGGAGGGGAGAACACTGAAGCTTTCTTT. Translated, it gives CASSLSGGQGGENTEAFF. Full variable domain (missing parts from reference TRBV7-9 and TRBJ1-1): DTGVSQNPRHKITKRGQNVTFRCDPISEHNRLYWYRQTLGQGPEFLTYFQNEAQLEKSRLLSDRFSAERPKGSFSTLEIQRTEQGDSAMYLCASSLSGGQGGENTEAFFGQGTRLTVV.